The T cell receptor beta chain described here comes from a study of vaccination effects on CD4 cells after COVID-19. Germline CDR1 and CDR2: MGHRA and YSYEKL. Trimming removed 0 bases at V and 7 bases at J, with 15 bases between. The CDR3 length is 16 residues. The table came from immunoSEQ multiplex PCR; TCRdb's copy has only in-frame clones and leaves some out. The sample lists about 70,000 clones, approximately 71% seen once, with roughly 2% in the top ten. Regarding this clone: The target antigen is unknown.

Culture proceeded for 10 days, and CD4+ T cells were then isolated. The sample here was CD4+ T cells from PBMCs cultured without peptide, taken before COVID-19 vaccination. The clonotype originates from a human donor who received a COVID-19 vaccine. The V gene is TRBV4-1, the J gene TRBJ1-4; D is uncertain. The CDR3 loop is CASSQDHRGMGEKLFF. CDR3 nucleotides: TGCGCCAGCAGCCAAGATCACCGGGGAATGGGTGAAAAACTGTTTTTT.